This entry describes one T cell receptor beta chain. The target antigen is unknown. The sample comes from a study of Tregs in tolerant kidney transplant recipients. Study-level points and caveats: Activated donor B cell expansion appeared to reveal the most relevant donor-specific TCRbeta repertoire. Biological reproducibility was not directly addressed in this study.

The J segment lost 3 bases and the V segment lost 4 bases, leaving 13 bases of the junction unmatched. The CDR3 has 17 residues. Germline loops: CDR1 SNHLY, CDR2 FYNNEI. Only in-frame clones appear in the TCRdb table, and some are missing; sequencing was by immunoSEQ multiplex PCR. The data show 240,000 or so clones, about 80% seen once. Thawed PBMCs were FACS-sorted into unstimulated CD4+CD25+CD127- regulatory T cells, CD4+CD25- non-regulatory cells, CD4 and CD8 cells. The chain recombines TRBV2 with TRBJ2-3; TRBD1 agrees at 7 bases. The sequence came from a human donor in good health. What was sequenced was CD4+ T cells from blood. The CDR3 loop reads CASSGGRDRVWTDTQYF. In DNA form, the CDR3 reads TGTGCCAGCAGTGGGGGAAGAGACAGGGTGTGGACAGATACGCAGTATTTT.